The sequence of this T cell receptor (beta chain) was determined in a study of breast tumors, draining lymph nodes, adjacent tissues. Breast cancer patients provided tissue from their axillary draining lymph nodes. The sample holds many counts of this clonotype. This CDR3 has 14 amino acids. Trimming removed 4 bases at V and 1 base at J, with 10 bases between. Germline V gene lookup returns CDR1 SNHLY and CDR2 FYNNEI. TCRdb called the multiplex PCR reads again in MiXCR, with one record for every CDR3 protein. The sample gives about 200,000 distinct CDR3 sequences, roughly 29% of which show up once; approximately 4.5% is in the top ten.

The sequence was obtained from a female donor with breast cancer. Some clones in this sample may be carry-over from other donors' samples. The chain couples TRBV2 to TRBJ2-5, with D uncertain. The sequenced material came from axillary lymph node tissue. The CDR3 nucleotides read TGTGCCAGCAGTGGGGTTCGGCGCCAAGAGACCCAGTACTTC. Translation gives CASSGVRRQETQYF.